These T cell receptor beta chains were read from a single sample in a study of blood T cell repertoires in COVID-19. Clones were read by immunoSEQ multiplex PCR, and TCRdb kept only the in-frame ones, dropping some. The table records approximately 270,000 clones, approximately 86% of them present only once. Specimen: peripheral blood. Every receptor here comes from a man aged 40-55 years with active or convalescent COVID-19. Each CDR3 is given with its conserved first and last residue. The order of the fields is clone size, D gene, V gene, J gene, CDR3 protein, CDR3 DNA. D genes are given only for firm matches. Rows may omit the clone size; those that give it use once, few, many or a size class.

clone size: NA; D gene: NA; V gene: TRBV9; J gene: TRBJ1-4; CDR3 protein: CASSAGDLYEKLFF; CDR3 DNA: TGTGCCAGCAGCGCAGGGGATTTGTATGAAAAACTGTTTTTT
clone size: NA; D gene: TRBD1; V gene: TRBV9; J gene: TRBJ1-1; CDR3 protein: CASSQTGGNTEAFF; CDR3 DNA: TGTGCCAGCAGCCAGACAGGGGGTAACACTGAAGCTTTCTTT
clone size: NA; D gene: TRBD1; V gene: TRBV7-2; J gene: TRBJ1-2; CDR3 protein: CASSSGGTGGYGYTF; CDR3 DNA: TGTGCCAGCAGCAGTGGGGGGACAGGGGGCTATGGCTACACCTTC
clone size: NA; D gene: NA; V gene: TRBV7-9; J gene: TRBJ2-4; CDR3 protein: CASSLATGGALAKNIQYF; CDR3 DNA: TGTGCCAGCAGCTTAGCTACGGGCGGGGCTTTAGCCAAAAACATTCAGTACTTC
clone size: once; D gene: NA; V gene: TRBV28; J gene: TRBJ2-3; CDR3 protein: CASKGLGRTDTQYF; CDR3 DNA: TGTGCCAGCAAGGGGCTGGGGCGGACAGATACGCAGTATTTT
clone size: NA; D gene: TRBD2; V gene: TRBV5-1; J gene: TRBJ2-3; CDR3 protein: CASSLGAGEVDTQYF; CDR3 DNA: TGCGCCAGCAGTTTGGGCGCGGGAGAGGTAGATACGCAGTATTTT
clone size: NA; D gene: TRBD1; V gene: TRBV13; J gene: TRBJ1-5; CDR3 protein: CASSQGAGNQPQHF; CDR3 DNA: TGTGCCAGCAGCCAGGGGGCAGGCAATCAGCCCCAGCATTTT
clone size: NA; D gene: NA; V gene: TRBV10-1; J gene: TRBJ2-1; CDR3 protein: CATQGSPHDEQFF; CDR3 DNA: TGCGCCACACAGGGCTCGCCCCATGATGAGCAGTTCTTC
clone size: NA; D gene: NA; V gene: TRBV6-5; J gene: TRBJ1-5; CDR3 protein: CASSTSVGPQHF; CDR3 DNA: TGTGCCAGCAGTACAAGCGTCGGGCCCCAGCATTTT
clone size: NA; D gene: TRBD1; V gene: TRBV10-3; J gene: TRBJ1-2; CDR3 protein: CAISEDREGSYGYTF; CDR3 DNA: TGTGCCATCAGTGAGGACAGGGAAGGGTCGTATGGCTACACCTTC
clone size: NA; D gene: TRBD2; V gene: TRBV9; J gene: TRBJ2-7; CDR3 protein: CASSARGAGGQQYF; CDR3 DNA: TGTGCCAGCAGCGCCCGTGGGGCGGGAGGTCAGCAGTACTTC
clone size: NA; D gene: NA; V gene: TRBV27; J gene: TRBJ2-7; CDR3 protein: CASSGTMGSYEQYF; CDR3 DNA: TGTGCCAGCAGCGGAACTATGGGCTCCTACGAGCAGTACTTC
clone size: NA; D gene: TRBD1; V gene: TRBV19; J gene: TRBJ2-7; CDR3 protein: CASSLRTGSYEQYF; CDR3 DNA: TGTGCCAGTAGCCTTAGGACAGGTTCCTACGAGCAGTACTTC
clone size: few; D gene: NA; V gene: TRBV28; J gene: TRBJ1-2; CDR3 protein: CASRSSQGWDGYTF; CDR3 DNA: TGTGCCAGCAGGTCCTCCCAGGGTTGGGATGGCTACACCTTC
clone size: NA; D gene: NA; V gene: TRBV5-1; J gene: TRBJ2-7; CDR3 protein: CASSLGLVREQYF; CDR3 DNA: TGCGCCAGCAGCTTGGGGTTAGTCCGCGAGCAGTACTTC
clone size: once; D gene: TRBD1; V gene: TRBV5-6; J gene: TRBJ1-1; CDR3 protein: CASSLGPQGPYTEAFF; CDR3 DNA: TGTGCCAGCAGCTTGGGACCACAGGGGCCTTACACTGAAGCTTTCTTT
clone size: many; D gene: TRBD2; V gene: TRBV3-1/TRBV3-2; J gene: TRBJ2-7; CDR3 protein: CASSQREGYEQYF; CDR3 DNA: TGTGCCAGCAGCCAGAGGGAGGGCTACGAGCAGTACTTC
clone size: once; D gene: NA; V gene: TRBV29-1; J gene: TRBJ1-1; CDR3 protein: CSVEPGDEAFF; CDR3 DNA: TGCAGCGTTGAACCGGGAGATGAAGCTTTCTTT
clone size: NA; D gene: NA; V gene: TRBV3-1/TRBV3-2; J gene: TRBJ2-7; CDR3 protein: CASSQGRGEQYF; CDR3 DNA: TGTGCCAGCAGCCAAGGTCGGGGCGAGCAGTACTTC
clone size: NA; D gene: TRBD1; V gene: TRBV9; J gene: TRBJ1-1; CDR3 protein: CASSAGQGYTEAFF; CDR3 DNA: TGTGCCAGCAGCGCGGGACAGGGTTATACTGAAGCTTTCTTT
clone size: NA; D gene: NA; V gene: TRBV5-1; J gene: TRBJ1-1; CDR3 protein: CASSLASGVENTEAFF; CDR3 DNA: TGCGCCAGCAGCTTGGCTTCGGGTGTGGAAAACACTGAAGCTTTCTTT
clone size: NA; D gene: NA; V gene: TRBV11-1; J gene: TRBJ1-2; CDR3 protein: CASSLGTDYGYTF; CDR3 DNA: TGTGCCAGCAGCTTAGGCACAGACTATGGCTACACCTTC
clone size: NA; D gene: TRBD1; V gene: TRBV27; J gene: TRBJ2-7; CDR3 protein: CASSSTGFEQYF; CDR3 DNA: TGTGCCAGCAGTTCGACAGGGTTCGAGCAGTACTTC
clone size: NA; D gene: NA; V gene: TRBV7-9; J gene: TRBJ1-1; CDR3 protein: CASSLAQVQDTEAFF; CDR3 DNA: TGTGCCAGCAGCTTAGCGCAGGTCCAGGACACTGAAGCTTTCTTT
clone size: once; D gene: NA; V gene: TRBV6-5; J gene: TRBJ1-5; CDR3 protein: CASSQQGAGQPQHF; CDR3 DNA: TGTGCCAGCAGCCAACAGGGAGCAGGTCAGCCCCAGCATTTT
clone size: NA; D gene: TRBD1; V gene: TRBV7-8; J gene: TRBJ1-6; CDR3 protein: CASSSRTGTDSPLHF; CDR3 DNA: TGTGCCAGCAGCTCAAGGACAGGGACGGATTCACCCCTCCACTTT
clone size: few; D gene: TRBD1; V gene: TRBV19; J gene: TRBJ1-1; CDR3 protein: CASSRTGTGFAEAFF; CDR3 DNA: TGTGCCAGTAGTAGAACCGGGACAGGGTTCGCCGAAGCTTTCTTT
clone size: once; D gene: NA; V gene: TRBV5-4; J gene: TRBJ2-1; CDR3 protein: CASSRMDYYNEQFF; CDR3 DNA: TGTGCCAGCAGCCGCATGGACTATTACAATGAGCAGTTCTTC
clone size: NA; D gene: TRBD1; V gene: TRBV19; J gene: TRBJ1-1; CDR3 protein: CASSARTGEAFF; CDR3 DNA: TGTGCCAGTAGCGCCCGGACAGGGGAAGCTTTCTTT
clone size: NA; D gene: NA; V gene: TRBV9; J gene: TRBJ1-3; CDR3 protein: CASSASQGISGNTIYF; CDR3 DNA: TGTGCCAGCAGCGCTTCTCAGGGGATCTCTGGAAACACCATATATTTT
clone size: NA; D gene: NA; V gene: TRBV29-1; J gene: TRBJ1-4; CDR3 protein: CSVGVRTVDEKLFF; CDR3 DNA: TGCAGCGTTGGGGTTAGGACAGTGGATGAAAAACTGTTTTTT
clone size: NA; D gene: TRBD1; V gene: TRBV7-9; J gene: TRBJ2-5; CDR3 protein: CASSFTGTGGLQYF; CDR3 DNA: TGTGCCAGCAGCTTTACCGGGACAGGGGGCCTCCAGTACTTC
clone size: NA; D gene: NA; V gene: TRBV27; J gene: TRBJ2-1; CDR3 protein: CASSLTGQGSYNEQFF; CDR3 DNA: TGTGCCAGCAGTTTAACCGGGCAGGGATCCTACAATGAGCAGTTCTTC
clone size: NA; D gene: TRBD1; V gene: TRBV12-5; J gene: TRBJ2-3; CDR3 protein: CASAADRGTDTQYF; CDR3 DNA: TGTGCTAGTGCCGCAGACAGGGGCACAGATACGCAGTATTTT
clone size: NA; D gene: NA; V gene: TRBV25-1; J gene: TRBJ1-2; CDR3 protein: CASSEYRGANYGYTF; CDR3 DNA: TGTGCCAGCAGTGAATATCGGGGGGCGAACTATGGCTACACCTTC
clone size: NA; D gene: TRBD1; V gene: TRBV13; J gene: TRBJ2-7; CDR3 protein: CASSPGTGPRYEQYF; CDR3 DNA: TGTGCCAGCAGCCCCGGGACAGGCCCTAGATACGAGCAGTACTTC
clone size: once; D gene: NA; V gene: TRBV9; J gene: TRBJ2-5; CDR3 protein: CASSPQGKETQYF; CDR3 DNA: TGTGCCAGCAGCCCGCAGGGGAAAGAGACCCAGTACTTC
clone size: NA; D gene: TRBD2; V gene: TRBV6-1; J gene: TRBJ2-3; CDR3 protein: CASSEEAGGPDTQYF; CDR3 DNA: TGTGCCAGCAGTGAAGAGGCGGGGGGTCCAGATACGCAGTATTTT
clone size: once; D gene: TRBD1; V gene: TRBV2; J gene: TRBJ2-1; CDR3 protein: CASSGDRGNSYNEQFF; CDR3 DNA: TGTGCCAGCAGTGGCGACAGGGGCAACTCCTACAATGAGCAGTTCTTC
clone size: NA; D gene: NA; V gene: TRBV28; J gene: TRBJ1-5; CDR3 protein: CASISSNQPQHF; CDR3 DNA: TGTGCCAGCATATCTAGCAATCAGCCCCAGCATTTT
clone size: NA; D gene: NA; V gene: TRBV19; J gene: TRBJ2-2; CDR3 protein: CASSPRRGNTGELFF; CDR3 DNA: TGTGCCAGTAGTCCCCGGCGGGGGAACACCGGGGAGCTGTTTTTT
clone size: few; D gene: NA; V gene: TRBV11-2; J gene: TRBJ1-6; CDR3 protein: CASSLDPNSPLHF; CDR3 DNA: TGTGCCAGCAGCTTAGATCCGAATTCACCCCTCCACTTT
clone size: NA; D gene: NA; V gene: TRBV2; J gene: TRBJ1-2; CDR3 protein: CASIPGGANYGYTF; CDR3 DNA: TGTGCCAGCATCCCGGGGGGGGCTAACTATGGCTACACCTTC
clone size: NA; D gene: NA; V gene: TRBV7-3; J gene: TRBJ1-6; CDR3 protein: CASSLGGRNNSPLHF; CDR3 DNA: TGTGCCAGCAGCTTAGGGGGCAGAAATAATTCACCCCTCCACTTT